The clone carrying this T cell receptor (beta chain) appeared many times. Its specificity is unknown. Looked up from germline, CDR1 is MDHEN and CDR2 is SYDVKM. Germline trimming cut 4 bases from V and 3 bases from J; bases unmatched to any gene: 10. The CDR3 has 18 residues. The sample comes from a study of T cells in Graves' hyperthyroidism and ophthalmopathy. General study findings and limits: With a median lead of approximately 6.4 months before onset, the model predicted ophthalmopathy.

Amplified TCR beta CDR3 regions came from RNA transcripts. Initially, a first-round RT-PCR of the TCR CDR3 employed the HTBI primer set. TCRdb passed the multiplex PCR reads through MiXCR, listing each CDR3 protein once. The repertoire includes nearly 250,000 distinct CDR3 sequences, over 20% of them detected once, and approximately 32% sits in the top ten. This rearrangement joins TRBV28 to TRBJ2-5; TRBD2 agrees at 14 bases. The origin of this receptor is a woman aged 40 to 49 with Graves' ophthalmopathy. Sequenced material: blood. The CDR3 reads CASSYRLAGGPLEETQYF. DNA for the CDR3: TGTGCCAGCAGTTACCGACTAGCGGGAGGGCCCTTAGAAGAGACCCAGTACTTC.